Sequencing of this TCR beta chain was carried out in a study of identifying expanded T cells in peripheral blood. The method was immunoSEQ multiplex PCR; TCRdb's version includes in-frame clones alone and lacks a portion of them. Among just under 65,000 clones listed, about 89% were seen once. The CDR3 is made up of 16 amino acids. CDR1 and CDR2 from the germline V gene are SNHLY and FYNNEI. Trimming removed 4 bases at V and 3 bases at J, with 16 bases between. No infections or other immune events were documented during collection. The receptor comes from a person between 18 and 75 years old in good health. Sequenced material: blood. The chain has TRBV2 and TRBJ1-5, with a tentative D call TRBD1 (6 bases). The CDR3 protein is CASSVRGRGLNQPQHF. CDR3 nucleotides: TGTGCCAGCAGTGTTCGGGGCAGGGGCCTCAATCAGCCCCAGCATTTT.